This T cell receptor beta chain was documented in a study of T cells in Graves' hyperthyroidism and ophthalmopathy. Study in general: Peripheral blood was secured at the point of initial diagnosis, before any treatment. General study findings and limits: Ophthalmopathy, which appeared later, was predicted by the model a median approximately six months before onset.

This clonotype was seen a handful of times. Its antigen is not known. TCR beta CDR3 regions were amplified from RNA. Primed by the HTBI set, a first-round RT-PCR was run on the TCR CDR3. TCRdb passed the multiplex PCR reads through MiXCR, listing each CDR3 protein once. The profile shows 550,000 to 650,000 distinct CDR3 sequences, 11% to 15% of them singletons. Deletions cut 7 bases from V and 4 bases from J, with 16 bases between. This CDR3 comprises 15 residues. Germline CDR1 and CDR2: MDHEN and SYDVKM. Exclusion criteria comprised uncontrolled infection, other autoimmune disease, pregnancy or lactation.

The chain recombines TRBV28 with TRBJ1-4; D remains unclear. The sequenced material came from blood. The sequence was obtained from a middle-aged woman with Graves' hyperthyroidism. The chain's CDR3 is CASTNGQTLNEKLFF. CDR3 in DNA: TGTGCCAGCACAAACGGGCAGACCCTTAATGAAAAACTGTTTTTT.